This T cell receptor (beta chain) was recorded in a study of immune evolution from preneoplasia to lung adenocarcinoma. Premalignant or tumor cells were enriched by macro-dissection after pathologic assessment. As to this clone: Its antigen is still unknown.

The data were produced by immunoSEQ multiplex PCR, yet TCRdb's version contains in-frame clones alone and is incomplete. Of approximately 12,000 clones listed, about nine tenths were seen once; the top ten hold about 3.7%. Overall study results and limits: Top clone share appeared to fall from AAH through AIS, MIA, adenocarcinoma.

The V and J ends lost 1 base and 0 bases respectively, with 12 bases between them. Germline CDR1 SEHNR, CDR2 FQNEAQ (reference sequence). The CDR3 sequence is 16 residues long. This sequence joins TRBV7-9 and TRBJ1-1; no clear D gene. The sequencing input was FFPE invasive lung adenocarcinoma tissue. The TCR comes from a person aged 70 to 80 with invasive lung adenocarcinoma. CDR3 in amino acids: CASSLGRGAVNTEAFF. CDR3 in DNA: TGTGCCAGCAGCTTAGGGAGAGGCGCGGTGAACACTGAAGCTTTCTTT.